What follows are 30 T cell receptor beta chains derived from one specimen sequenced in a study of cytomegalovirus exposure and HLA in healthy donors. Repertoires were generated with immunoSEQ multiplex PCR, while TCRdb's copy carries only in-frame clones and drops some. The data contain over 150,000 clones, around 88% of them singletons. Specimen: PBMCs. These receptors all stem from a man aged 18 to 35 in good health and CMV-seropositive.

This clone was recorded a few times. This rearrangement joins TRBV14 to TRBJ1-2; D might be TRBD1 (6 bases). Trimming took off 1 base at V and 5 bases at J, with 11 bases between the two ends. There are 14 residues in the CDR3. Looked up from germline, CDR1 is SGHDN and CDR2 is FVKESK. The CDR3 region is CASSQARTAYGYTF. In DNA form, the CDR3 reads TGTGCCAGCAGCCAAGCCAGGACAGCGTATGGCTACACCTTC.

The chain has TRBV7-2 and TRBJ2-7, with 9 bases that match TRBD2. From germline, CDR1 is SGHTA and CDR2 FQGNSA. This CDR3 has 19 residues. V lost 1 base, J lost 0 bases, and 13 bases stayed unmatched. The CDR3 DNA reads as TGTGCCAGCAGCTTAGTCCTATTAGCGGGGGCCCTTAGCTCCTACGAGCAGTACTTC. This gives the protein CASSLVLLAGALSSYEQYF.

The rearrangement uses TRBV2 and TRBJ2-1; unclear D gene. Germline CDR1 and CDR2: SNHLY and FYNNEI. The CDR3 runs 11 residues. Trimming removed 11 bases from V and 4 bases from J, with 9 bases in between. The CDR3, as DNA: TGTGCCCAACGCGAGTACAATGAGCAGTTCTTC. Translation gives CAQREYNEQFF.

The table lists this clone with a count of one. The chain uses TRBV7-2 and TRBJ1-1; weak D call: TRBD1 (5 bases). This CDR3 comprises 17 residues. Germline CDR1 SGHTA, CDR2 FQGNSA. Trimming removed 7 bases at V and 0 bases at J, with 21 bases between. CDR3 sequence reads: CASKLGVGSGLNTEAFF. CDR3 in DNA: TGTGCCAGCAAATTAGGAGTCGGGTCAGGGCTGAACACTGAAGCTTTCTTT.

The chain joins TRBV4-1 to TRBJ2-5; TRBD2 aligns across 7 bases. The germline gives CDR1 MGHRA, CDR2 YSYEKL. V dropped 3 bases and J dropped 5; count of bases not matched to a gene: 9. CDR3 size: 15 residues. The CDR3 spells CASSQARPGGETQYF. The CDR3 nucleotides read TGCGCCAGCAGCCAGGCTCGGCCCGGGGGGGAGACCCAGTACTTC.

CDR3 region: CASSTRGSPYGYTF. CDR3 bases: TGTGCCAGTAGTACGAGGGGGTCCCCCTATGGCTACACCTTC. The V and J genes are TRBV19 and TRBJ1-2, with a weak D call TRBD1 (6 bases). CDR3 size: 14 residues. Between the trimmed V and J ends, which lost 4 bases and 4 bases, there was a span of 13 bases. Germline loops: CDR1 LNHDA, CDR2 SQIVND (reference sequence).

The chain is built from TRBV25-1 and TRBJ2-1; 7 nucleotides align to TRBD2. J gave up 4 bases and V 10 bases, and 13 bases lay outside the gene matches. The CDR3 is made up of 15 amino acids. The germline CDR1 and CDR2 sequences are MGHDK and SYGVNS. The DNA for the CDR3 is TGTGCCACACGACCGGGACTACCCATTTACAATGAGCAGTTCTTC. Protein: CATRPGLPIYNEQFF.

V gene TRBV19 combines with J gene TRBJ2-5; D is uncertain. This CDR3 comprises 13 residues. CDR1 is LNHDA and CDR2 is SQIVND in the germline V gene (reference sequence). Between the trimmed V and J ends, which lost 3 bases and 0 bases, there was a span of 5 bases. The chain's CDR3 is CASSMADQETQYF. The CDR3 DNA sequence: TGTGCCAGTAGTATGGCAGACCAAGAGACCCAGTACTTC.

In this sample, this clone turned up a few times. V usage is TRBV2 and J usage is TRBJ2-1; 9 positions match TRBD1. The J segment lost 6 bases and the V segment lost 4 bases, leaving 16 bases of the junction unmatched. The length of the CDR3 is 18 residues. Germline values: CDR1 SNHLY, CDR2 FYNNEI. CDR3 protein: CASSVRGFGQGISNEQFF. The CDR3 DNA sequence: TGTGCCAGCAGTGTGAGGGGATTCGGACAGGGGATTTCCAATGAGCAGTTCTTC.

V is TRBV2 and J is TRBJ2-3, with 7 positions matching TRBD1. From germline, CDR1 is SNHLY and CDR2 FYNNEI. The CDR3 extends over 14 amino acids. The V and J ends lost 7 bases and 2 bases, in that order; junction bases with no gene match: 6. CDR3 sequence: CASTWDRYTDTQYF. For the CDR3, the DNA is TGTGCCAGCACTTGGGACAGATACACAGATACGCAGTATTTT.

The V and J genes are TRBV7-9 and TRBJ2-1; 8 bases are shared with TRBD2. V was clipped by 4 bases and J by 1 base; unmatched bases: 3. There are 15 residues in the CDR3. Germline values: CDR1 SEHNR, CDR2 FQNEAQ (reference sequence). The CDR3 DNA is TGTGCCAGCAGCTCGGGACTAGTGTCCTACAATGAGCAGTTCTTC. As protein: CASSSGLVSYNEQFF.

This chain connects TRBV30 to TRBJ2-5, with 10 bases aligning to TRBD2. Germline V gene lookup returns CDR1 GTSNPN and CDR2 SVGIG (reference sequence). V trimming: 3 bases; J trimming: 5 bases; junction bases outside the gene matches: 6. The CDR3 is 14 residues long. The CDR3 DNA reads as TGTGCCTGGAGGGTTAGCGGGGGGAGGGAGACCCAGTACTTC. Protein product: CAWRVSGGRETQYF.

V is TRBV7-6 and J is TRBJ2-2; D is perhaps TRBD2 (6 bases). The germline CDR1 and CDR2 sequences are SGHVS and FNYEAQ. With 3 bases removed from V and 6 bases from J, the gap between germline ends came to 17 bases. The CDR3 has 16 residues. This CDR3 is CASSLWEDQVPGELFF. Written as DNA, the CDR3 is TGTGCCAGCAGCTTGTGGGAGGACCAAGTCCCCGGGGAGCTGTTTTTT.

This chain connects TRBV7-6 to TRBJ2-7, with 8 bases matching TRBD2. V gave up 5 bases and J gave up 0 bases; unmatched junction bases: 6. The CDR3 spans 15 residues. CDR1 is SGHVS and CDR2 is FNYEAQ in the germline V gene. The CDR3 here is CASSPGLASSYEQYF. The CDR3 bases are TGTGCCAGCAGCCCAGGACTAGCCAGCTCCTACGAGCAGTACTTC.

The gene calls are TRBV19 and TRBJ2-7; TRBD1 agrees at 8 bases. Germline values: CDR1 LNHDA, CDR2 SQIVND (reference sequence). V was clipped by 4 bases and J by 6 bases; unmatched bases: 5. This CDR3 is 13 amino acids long. CDR3 amino acids: CASSTQTGGEQYF. The CDR3 coding sequence is TGTGCCAGTAGTACCCAAACAGGGGGCGAGCAGTACTTC.

The J gene is TRBJ1-5, the V gene TRBV30, with D perhaps matching TRBD1 (5 bases). In germline, CDR1 is GTSNPN, CDR2 SVGIG (reference sequence). The V and J ends lost 4 bases and 7 bases respectively, with 17 bases between them. The CDR3 spans 14 residues. CDR3 nucleotides: TGTGCCTGGAATCGTCAGGGCGGTAGGCAGCCCCAGCATTTT. It encodes CAWNRQGGRQPQHF.

The chain combines TRBV7-9 with TRBJ2-5, with 8 bases lining up with TRBD2. Germline values: CDR1 SEHNR, CDR2 FQNEAQ (reference sequence). Trimming at V came to 5 bases and at J to 3 bases, leaving 5 bases not matched to a gene. The CDR3 runs 14 residues. The CDR3 here is CASSLGREEETQYF. CDR3 DNA sequence: TGTGCCAGCAGCCTCGGGAGGGAGGAAGAGACCCAGTACTTC. Supplemented by reference TRBV7-9 and TRBJ2-5, the full variable domain reads DTGVSQNPRHKITKRGQNVTFRCDPISEHNRLYWYRQTLGQGPEFLTYFQNEAQLEKSRLLSDRFSAERPKGSFSTLEIQRTEQGDSAMYLCASSLGREEETQYFGPGTRLLVL.

There are a few counts of this clone. The rearrangement joins TRBV5-1 to TRBJ1-2; 8 bases are a match to TRBD1. CDR3 length: 14 amino acids. Germline-derived CDR1 and CDR2 are SGHRS and YFSETQ. V gave up 4 bases and J gave up 5 bases; unmatched junction bases: 7. CDR3 sequence reads: CASSIGQGGYGYTF. CDR3 DNA sequence: TGCGCCAGCAGCATCGGACAGGGTGGTTATGGCTACACCTTC. Complete variable domain (other parts from reference TRBV5-1 and TRBJ1-2): KAGVTQTPRYLIKTRGQQVTLSCSPISGHRSVSWYQQTPGQGLQFLFEYFSETQRNKGNFPGRFSGRQFSNSRSEMNVSTLELGDSALYLCASSIGQGGYGYTFGSGTRLTVV.

The CDR3 loop is CASSFAGRRETQYF. The CDR3, as DNA: TGTGCCAGCAGCTTTGCGGGGAGGAGGGAGACCCAGTACTTC. The V call is TRBV7-2, the J call TRBJ2-5; tentatively, D is TRBD2 (6 bases). Germline V lookup: CDR1 SGHTA, CDR2 FQGNSA. This CDR3 has 14 residues. V shed 3 bases and J shed 5 bases, with 13 bases lying between them. The entire variable domain, with the rest obtained from reference TRBV7-2 and TRBJ2-5, is as follows: GAGVSQSPSNKVTEKGKDVELRCDPISGHTALYWYRQSLGQGLEFLIYFQGNSAPDKSGLPSDRFSAERTGGSVSTLTIQRTQQEDSAVYLCASSFAGRRETQYFGPGTRLLVL.

The chain uses TRBV15 and TRBJ1-5, with TRBD1 matching 10 bases. Trimming took 4 bases from V and 3 from J; bases not matched to a gene: 6. There are 16 residues in the CDR3. Germline CDR1 is LNHNV and CDR2 is YYDKDF (reference sequence). The CDR3: CATSNRDRGPNQPQHF. The CDR3 DNA sequence: TGTGCCACCAGCAACCGGGACAGGGGTCCCAATCAGCCCCAGCATTTT.

Worth noting for this clone: The DNA is left out, because the CDR3 cannot be placed on it with certainty; the CDR3 is given as TCRdb lists it. J is TRBJ2-7 and V is TRBV6-5; TRBD2, the table's D call, lacks a check against the DNA. Germline assignment: CDR1 MNHEY and CDR2 SVGAGI. The CDR3 is 12 amino acids long, termini counted. CDR3 sequence reads: CASSSSVYEQYF.

The chain links TRBV7-8 to TRBJ2-3, with a tentative D call TRBD1 (6 bases). Trimming removed 1 base at V and 1 base at J, with 9 bases between. Germline V gene data show CDR1 as SGHVS and CDR2 as FQNEAQ. The CDR3 totals 15 residues. The CDR3, as DNA: TGTGCCAGCAGCTTAGTTGGGGGCCGCACAGATACGCAGTATTTT. As protein: CASSLVGGRTDTQYF.

This clone was picked up one time. The chain has TRBV19 and TRBJ2-1; no firm D call. The V and J ends lost 6 bases and 0 bases respectively, with 12 bases between them. The CDR3 contains 15 residues. CDR1 LNHDA and CDR2 SQIVND come from the germline V gene (reference sequence). The CDR3 DNA reads TGTGCCAGTAGACGGTCACAGATCTCCTACAATGAGCAGTTCTTC. This translates into CASRRSQISYNEQFF.

The V gene is TRBV19, the J gene TRBJ1-2; the D gene is possibly TRBD1 (6 bases). With 1 base removed from V and 4 bases from J, the gap between germline ends came to 10 bases. Germline assignment: CDR1 LNHDA and CDR2 SQIVND (reference sequence). The CDR3 runs to 14 residues. In DNA, the CDR3 is TGTGCCAGTAGTATAGGGGACACCTCCTATGGCTACACCTTC. Translated, it gives CASSIGDTSYGYTF.

V gene TRBV5-4 combines with J gene TRBJ1-2, with 7 positions matching TRBD1. V was clipped by 1 base and J by 0 bases; unmatched bases: 3. CDR1 is SGHNT and CDR2 is YYREEE in the germline V gene (reference sequence). This CDR3 has 15 residues. The CDR3 is CASSLRGGPNYGYTF. CDR3 sequence (DNA): TGTGCCAGCAGCTTGAGAGGGGGCCCTAACTATGGCTACACCTTC.

This clone appeared many times. The chain combines TRBV6-1 with TRBJ1-5; no clear D gene. Trimming cost V 6 bases and J 5 bases, with 11 bases left between them. The CDR3 has 13 residues. CDR1 and CDR2 (germline): MNHNS, SASEGT. Here the CDR3 DNA reads TGTGCCAGCAGGACCGGGAGAGATCAGCCCCAGCATTTT. The encoded protein is CASRTGRDQPQHF.

This clone has a handful of counts. This same CDR3 is encoded by further DNA sequences in the sample. The chain uses TRBV6-5 and TRBJ2-7; 10 nucleotides match TRBD1. With 3 bases clipped from V and 4 bases from J, the junction kept 3 bases outside the gene matches. The CDR3 covers 14 residues. Germline V lookup: CDR1 MNHEY, CDR2 SVGAGI. The CDR3 is CASSYRDRGYEQYF. Written as DNA, the CDR3 is TGTGCCAGCAGTTATAGGGACAGGGGTTACGAGCAGTACTTC.

This chain's CDR3 is CASSGGLAHASYEQYF. The DNA for the CDR3 is TGTGCCAGCAGCGGAGGACTAGCCCACGCGAGCTACGAGCAGTACTTC. This chain links TRBV9 with TRBJ2-7; TRBD2 matches 8 bases. In germline, CDR1 is SGDLS, CDR2 YYNGEE. Unmatched junction bases numbered 11, after V lost 3 bases and J lost 3 bases. This CDR3 region has 16 residues.

The chain recombines TRBV19 with TRBJ2-5; TRBD1 agrees at 11 bases. This CDR3 has 15 amino acids. Germline CDR1 LNHDA, CDR2 SQIVND (reference sequence). V was pared by 5 bases and J by 1 base, with 3 bases of the junction left unmatched. The CDR3 here is CASSRGTGGQETQYF. The DNA for the CDR3 is TGTGCCAGTAGTCGAGGGACAGGGGGCCAAGAGACCCAGTACTTC.

The V gene is TRBV6-5, the J gene TRBJ1-4, with 9 bases identical to TRBD1. Germline V CDR1 and CDR2: MNHEY, SVGAGI. The CDR3 has 15 amino acids. After removal of 6 bases from V and 5 bases from J, the junction contained 7 bases not matched to a gene. The CDR3 nucleotides read TGTGCCAGCAGCTATGACAGGGGGTCGAATGAAAAACTGTTTTTT. Residues: CASSYDRGSNEKLFF.